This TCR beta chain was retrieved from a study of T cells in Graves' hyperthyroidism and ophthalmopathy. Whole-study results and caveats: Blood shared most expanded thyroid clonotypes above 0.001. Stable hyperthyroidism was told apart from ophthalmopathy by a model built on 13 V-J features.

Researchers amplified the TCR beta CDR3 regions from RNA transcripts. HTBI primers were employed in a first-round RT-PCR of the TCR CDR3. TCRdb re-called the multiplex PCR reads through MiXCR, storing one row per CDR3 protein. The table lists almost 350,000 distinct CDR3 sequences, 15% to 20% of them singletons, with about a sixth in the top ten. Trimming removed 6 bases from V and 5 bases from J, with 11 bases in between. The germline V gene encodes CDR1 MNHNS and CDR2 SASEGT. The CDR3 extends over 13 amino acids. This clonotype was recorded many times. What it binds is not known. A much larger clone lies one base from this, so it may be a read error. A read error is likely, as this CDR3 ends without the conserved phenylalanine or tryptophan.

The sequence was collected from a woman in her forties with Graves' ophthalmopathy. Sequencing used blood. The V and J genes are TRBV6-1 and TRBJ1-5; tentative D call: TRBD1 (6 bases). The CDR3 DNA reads TGTGCCAGCAGAAGGGGGGTCGATCAGCCCCAGCATCTT. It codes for CASRRGVDQPQHL.